This paragraph covers one T cell receptor (beta chain) sequence. Its antigen is as yet unknown. These data belong to a study of beta chain features in type 1 diabetes. General observations from the study: Moderate but significant shortening of TCRB CDR3s was recorded in all four CD4+ subsets from Type 1 diabetes patients. For patients and controls alike, PCR might favor shorter templates to the same degree.

The CDR3 loop spans 13 amino acids. Per the germline V gene, CDR1 is GTSNPN and CDR2 is SVGIG (reference sequence). With 2 bases removed from V and 1 base from J, the gap between germline ends came to 8 bases. TCRB transcripts that were expressed got sequenced, as all of the isolated RNA had been reverse transcribed. Naive, central memory and regulatory T cell samples came to a mean of around 3.3 million reads. The table came from immunoSEQ multiplex PCR; TCRdb's copy has only in-frame clones and leaves some out. This table has 640,000 or so clones, about an eighth appearing once. Stem cell-like memory, regulatory, central memory and naive CD4+ cells were sorted via CD45RO/CCR7/CD25/CD127/CD95/CD27.

Sequencing was performed on naive CD4+ T cells from blood. The genes are TRBV30 and TRBJ1-1; D gene uncertain. The TCR was taken from a man aged 18 to 35 with type 1 diabetes. The CDR3 region is CAWSRDTNTEAFF. CDR3 DNA: TGTGCCTGGAGTCGAGACACGAACACTGAAGCTTTCTTT.